The clone carrying this T cell receptor (beta chain) appeared once. Source study methods: Reference gene primer amplification gave nucleated cell count estimates. This table comes from immunoSEQ multiplex PCR, and its TCRdb copy is limited to in-frame clones, with some not included. V, J and clone size were drawn from that table, and D and trimming were deduced from the DNA. The sample lists some 330,000 clones, 80% to 90% seen once, with more than 1.5% in the top ten. This sample stems from a study of blood T cell repertoires in COVID-19. In the study overall: From the United States, Italy and Spain came samples of acute and convalescent COVID-19.

Participants were placed into cohorts based on the clinical history they reported. This sequence was found in a man aged 35 to 55 in a cohort exposed to, infected with or recovered from COVID-19 (not recorded which). The sequenced sample was PBMCs or T cells enriched from blood (not recorded which).

The CDR3 is CASSIDRVGAFF. The CDR3 bases are TGTGCCAGTAGTATAGACAGGGTTGGAGCTTTCTTT. The rearrangement links TRBV19 to TRBJ1-1; possible D gene TRBD1, 5 bases. The CDR3 contains 12 residues. V lost 0 bases, J lost 10 bases, and 9 bases lay in between. Germline-derived CDR1 and CDR2 are LNHDA and SQIVND (reference sequence).